This T cell receptor (beta chain) was recovered during a study of CD8 T cells in Susac syndrome. Study summary: Sequenced Susac syndrome patients included over five with active disease and under ten who were in remission.

RNA was extracted with the RNeasy kit, and a quantity of 0.5 to 1 ug was reverse transcribed using random hexamers. With immunoSEQ multiplex PCR, TCR beta CDR3 was amplified across 54 Vbeta and 13 Jbeta. From the immunoSEQ multiplex PCR reads, TCRdb called clonotypes with MiXCR, one entry per CDR3 protein. The sample contains under 95,000 distinct CDR3 sequences, 90% to 95% of which appear only once. V was shortened by 0 bases and J by 0 bases, with 6 bases between the two germline ends. This CDR3 comprises 15 residues. CD8+ and CD4+ T cells from blood underwent TCR beta sequencing, which was carried out in a high-throughput format.

This receptor was identified in a human donor with Susac syndrome. The sample was CD4+ T cells from PBMCs. V gene TRBV23-1 combines with J gene TRBJ1-5, with no clear D. TRBV23-1 is placed among ORFs of uncertain function. In nucleotides, the CDR3 is TGCGCCAGCAGTCAATCAGGTGCTAGCAATCAGCCCCAGCATTTT. Amino acid sequence: CASSQSGASNQPQHF.